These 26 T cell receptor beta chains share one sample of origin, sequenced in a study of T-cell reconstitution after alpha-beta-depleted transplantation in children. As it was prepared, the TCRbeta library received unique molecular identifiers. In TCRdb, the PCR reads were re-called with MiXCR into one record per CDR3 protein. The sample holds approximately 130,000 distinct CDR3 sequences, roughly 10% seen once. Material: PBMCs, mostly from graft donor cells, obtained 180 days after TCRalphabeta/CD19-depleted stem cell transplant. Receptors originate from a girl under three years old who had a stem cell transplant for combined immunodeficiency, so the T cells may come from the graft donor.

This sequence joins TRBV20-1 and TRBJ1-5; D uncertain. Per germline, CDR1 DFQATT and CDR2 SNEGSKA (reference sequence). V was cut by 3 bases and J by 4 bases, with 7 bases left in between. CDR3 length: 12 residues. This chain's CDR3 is CSARIPNQPQHF. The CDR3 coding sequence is TGCAGTGCTAGGATCCCAAATCAGCCCCAGCATTTT.

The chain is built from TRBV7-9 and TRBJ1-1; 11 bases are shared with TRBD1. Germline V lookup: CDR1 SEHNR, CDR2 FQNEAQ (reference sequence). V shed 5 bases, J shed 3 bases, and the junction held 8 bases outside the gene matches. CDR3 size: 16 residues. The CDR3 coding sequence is TGTGCCAGCAGCCCGGACAGGGGGCCGGAGGACACTGAAGCTTTCTTT. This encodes CASSPDRGPEDTEAFF.

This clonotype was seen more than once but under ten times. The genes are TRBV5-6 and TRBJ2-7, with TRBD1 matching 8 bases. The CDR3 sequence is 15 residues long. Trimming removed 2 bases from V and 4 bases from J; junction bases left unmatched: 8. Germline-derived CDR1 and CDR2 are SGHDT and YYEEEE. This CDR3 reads CASSFPGGALYEQYF. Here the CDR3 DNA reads TGTGCCAGCAGCTTTCCAGGGGGCGCGTTGTACGAGCAGTACTTC.

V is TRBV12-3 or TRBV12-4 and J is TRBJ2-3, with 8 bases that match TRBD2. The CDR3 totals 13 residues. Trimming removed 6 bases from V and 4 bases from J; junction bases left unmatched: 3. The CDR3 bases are TGTGCCAGCAGGGGCGGGGGGCCAGATACGCAGTATTTT. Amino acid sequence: CASRGGGPDTQYF.

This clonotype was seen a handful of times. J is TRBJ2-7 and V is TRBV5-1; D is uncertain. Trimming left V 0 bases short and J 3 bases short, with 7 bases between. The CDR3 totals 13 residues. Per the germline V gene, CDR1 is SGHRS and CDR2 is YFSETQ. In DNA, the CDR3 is TGCGCCAGCAGCTTGGGACCTGACTACGAGCAGTACTTC. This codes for CASSLGPDYEQYF. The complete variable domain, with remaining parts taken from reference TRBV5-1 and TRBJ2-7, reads KAGVTQTPRYLIKTRGQQVTLSCSPISGHRSVSWYQQTPGQGLQFLFEYFSETQRNKGNFPGRFSGRQFSNSRSEMNVSTLELGDSALYLCASSLGPDYEQYFGPGTRLTVT.

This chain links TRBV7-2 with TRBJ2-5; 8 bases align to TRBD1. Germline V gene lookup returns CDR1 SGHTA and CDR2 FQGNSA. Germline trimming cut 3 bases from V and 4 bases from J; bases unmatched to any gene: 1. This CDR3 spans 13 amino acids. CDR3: CASSFQGAETQYF. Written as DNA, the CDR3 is TGTGCCAGCAGCTTCCAGGGGGCAGAGACCCAGTACTTC. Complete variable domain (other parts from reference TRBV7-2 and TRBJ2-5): GAGVSQSPSNKVTEKGKDVELRCDPISGHTALYWYRQSLGQGLEFLIYFQGNSAPDKSGLPSDRFSAERTGGSVSTLTIQRTQQEDSAVYLCASSFQGAETQYFGPGTRLLVL.

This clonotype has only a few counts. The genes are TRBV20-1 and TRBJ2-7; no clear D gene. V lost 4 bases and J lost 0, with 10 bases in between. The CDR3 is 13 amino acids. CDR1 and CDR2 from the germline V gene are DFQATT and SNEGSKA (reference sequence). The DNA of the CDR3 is TGCAGTGCTAACGGTGTTGTCTCCTACGAGCAGTACTTC. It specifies CSANGVVSYEQYF.

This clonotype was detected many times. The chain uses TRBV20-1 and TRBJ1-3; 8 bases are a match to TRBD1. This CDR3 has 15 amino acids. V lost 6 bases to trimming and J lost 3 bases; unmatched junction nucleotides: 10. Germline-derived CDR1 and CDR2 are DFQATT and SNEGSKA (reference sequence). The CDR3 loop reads CSAPLGQGGGNTIYF. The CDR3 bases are TGCAGTGCACCCCTCGGACAGGGTGGTGGAAACACCATATATTTT.

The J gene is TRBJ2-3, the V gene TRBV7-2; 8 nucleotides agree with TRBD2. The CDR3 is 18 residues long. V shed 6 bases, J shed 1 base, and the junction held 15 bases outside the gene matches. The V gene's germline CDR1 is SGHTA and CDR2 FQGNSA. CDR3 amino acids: CASSFSGATFRGTDTQYF. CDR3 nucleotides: TGTGCCAGCAGTTTTAGCGGGGCGACCTTCCGGGGCACAGATACGCAGTATTTT. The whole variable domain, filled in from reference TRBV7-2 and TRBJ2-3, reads GAGVSQSPSNKVTEKGKDVELRCDPISGHTALYWYRQSLGQGLEFLIYFQGNSAPDKSGLPSDRFSAERTGGSVSTLTIQRTQQEDSAVYLCASSFSGATFRGTDTQYFGPGTRLTVL.

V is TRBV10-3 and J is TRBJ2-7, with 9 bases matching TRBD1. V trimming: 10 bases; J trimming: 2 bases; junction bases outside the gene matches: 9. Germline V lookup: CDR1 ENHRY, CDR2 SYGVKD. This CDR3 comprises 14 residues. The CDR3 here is CASRRGQGPYEQYF. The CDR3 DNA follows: TGTGCCAGCCGCCGGGGACAGGGCCCCTACGAGCAGTACTTC.

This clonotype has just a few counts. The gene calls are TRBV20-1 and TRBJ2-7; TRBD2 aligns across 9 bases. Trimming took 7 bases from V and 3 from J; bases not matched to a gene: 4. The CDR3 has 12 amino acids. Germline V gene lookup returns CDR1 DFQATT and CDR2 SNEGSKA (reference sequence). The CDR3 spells CSGAGGSYEQYF. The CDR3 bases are TGCAGTGGAGCGGGGGGCAGCTACGAGCAGTACTTC.

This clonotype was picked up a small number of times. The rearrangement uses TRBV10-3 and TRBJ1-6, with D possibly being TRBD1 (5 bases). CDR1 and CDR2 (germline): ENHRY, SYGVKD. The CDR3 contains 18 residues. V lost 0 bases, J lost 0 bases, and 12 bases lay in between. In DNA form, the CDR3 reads TGTGCCATCAGTGAGTCCAGGGCGCCAAGCTCCTATAATTCACCCCTCCACTTT. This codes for CAISESRAPSSYNSPLHF.

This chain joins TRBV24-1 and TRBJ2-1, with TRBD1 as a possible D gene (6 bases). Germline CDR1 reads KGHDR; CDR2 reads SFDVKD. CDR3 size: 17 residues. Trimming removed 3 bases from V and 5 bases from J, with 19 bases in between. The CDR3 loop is CATSDMRTAESHNEQFF. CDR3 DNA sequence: TGTGCCACCAGTGATATGCGGACAGCAGAAAGTCACAATGAGCAGTTCTTC.

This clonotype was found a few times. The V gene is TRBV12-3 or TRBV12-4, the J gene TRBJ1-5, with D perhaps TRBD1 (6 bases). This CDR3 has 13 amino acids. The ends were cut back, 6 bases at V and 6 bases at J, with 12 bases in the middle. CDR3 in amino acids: CASSSTGIQPQHF. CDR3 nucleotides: TGTGCCAGCAGCTCCACAGGGATTCAGCCCCAGCATTTT.

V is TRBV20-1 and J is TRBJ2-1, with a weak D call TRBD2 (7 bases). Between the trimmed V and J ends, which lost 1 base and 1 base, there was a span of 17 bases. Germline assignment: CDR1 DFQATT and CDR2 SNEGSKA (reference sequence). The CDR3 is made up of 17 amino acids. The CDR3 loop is CSARVLGGGRSYNEQFF. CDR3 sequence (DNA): TGCAGTGCTAGAGTGCTTGGGGGCGGGAGATCCTACAATGAGCAGTTCTTC.

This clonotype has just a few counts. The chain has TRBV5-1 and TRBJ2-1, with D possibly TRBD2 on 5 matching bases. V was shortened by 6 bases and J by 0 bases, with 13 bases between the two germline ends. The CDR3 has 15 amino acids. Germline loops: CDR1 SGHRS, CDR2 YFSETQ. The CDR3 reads CASKIASSSYNEQFF. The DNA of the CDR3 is TGCGCCAGCAAAATAGCGAGCAGCTCCTACAATGAGCAGTTCTTC.

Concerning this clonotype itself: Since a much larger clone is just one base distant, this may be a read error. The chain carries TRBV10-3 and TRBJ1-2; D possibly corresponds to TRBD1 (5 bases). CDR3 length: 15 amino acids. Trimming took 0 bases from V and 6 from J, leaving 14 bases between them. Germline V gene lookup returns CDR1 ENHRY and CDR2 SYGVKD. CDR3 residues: CAISESRHEGDGYTF. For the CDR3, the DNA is TGTGCCATCAGTGAGTCGAGACATGAAGGGGATGGCTACACCTTC.

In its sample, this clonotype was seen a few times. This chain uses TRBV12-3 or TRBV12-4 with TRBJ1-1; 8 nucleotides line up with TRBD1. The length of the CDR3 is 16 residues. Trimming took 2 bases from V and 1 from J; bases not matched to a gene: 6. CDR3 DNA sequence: TGTGCCAGCAGTTTAATATGGACAGGGAGGAACACTGAAGCTTTCTTT. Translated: CASSLIWTGRNTEAFF.

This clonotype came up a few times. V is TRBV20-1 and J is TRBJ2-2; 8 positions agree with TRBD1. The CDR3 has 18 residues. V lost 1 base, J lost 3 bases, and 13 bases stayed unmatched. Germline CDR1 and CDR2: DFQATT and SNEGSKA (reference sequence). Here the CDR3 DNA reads TGCAGTGCTAGAGTGGGTTTCCTGGACAGGGAGGACACCGGGGAGCTGTTTTTT. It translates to CSARVGFLDREDTGELFF.

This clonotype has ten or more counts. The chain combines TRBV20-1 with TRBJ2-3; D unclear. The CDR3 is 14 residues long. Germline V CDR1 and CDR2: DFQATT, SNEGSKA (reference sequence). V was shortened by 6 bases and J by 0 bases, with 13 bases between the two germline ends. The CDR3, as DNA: TGCAGTGCGGTAAACCACTATAGCACAGATACGCAGTATTTT. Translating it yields CSAVNHYSTDTQYF.

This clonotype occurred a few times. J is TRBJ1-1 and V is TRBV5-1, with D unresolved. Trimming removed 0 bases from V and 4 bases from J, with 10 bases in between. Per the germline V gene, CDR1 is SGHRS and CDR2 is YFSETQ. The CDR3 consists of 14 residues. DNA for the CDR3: TGCGCCAGCAGCTTGGAAGGGTTAGGCACTGAAGCTTTCTTT. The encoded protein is CASSLEGLGTEAFF.

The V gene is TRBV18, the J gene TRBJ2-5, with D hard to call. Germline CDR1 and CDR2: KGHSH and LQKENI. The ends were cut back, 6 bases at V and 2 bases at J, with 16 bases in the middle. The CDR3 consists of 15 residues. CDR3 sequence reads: CASSPYKGAQETQYF. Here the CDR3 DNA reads TGTGCCAGCTCCCCCTATAAAGGCGCTCAAGAGACCCAGTACTTC.

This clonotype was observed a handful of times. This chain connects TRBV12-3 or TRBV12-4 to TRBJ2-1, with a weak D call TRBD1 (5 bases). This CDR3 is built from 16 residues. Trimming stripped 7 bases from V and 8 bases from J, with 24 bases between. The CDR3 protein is CASTLNGILQVDEQFF. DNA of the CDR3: TGTGCCAGCACCCTAAATGGGATCTTACAGGTCGATGAGCAGTTCTTC.

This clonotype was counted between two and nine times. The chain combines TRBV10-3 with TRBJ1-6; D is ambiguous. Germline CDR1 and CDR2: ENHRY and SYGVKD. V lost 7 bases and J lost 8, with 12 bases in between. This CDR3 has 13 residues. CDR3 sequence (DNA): TGTGCCATCACCTATTCTTGGGATTCACCCCTCCACTTT. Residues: CAITYSWDSPLHF.

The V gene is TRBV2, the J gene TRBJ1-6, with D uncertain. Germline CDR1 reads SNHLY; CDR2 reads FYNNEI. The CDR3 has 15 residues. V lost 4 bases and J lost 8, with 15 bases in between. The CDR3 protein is CASSVRPSRDSPLHF. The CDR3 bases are TGTGCCAGCAGTGTTCGACCCTCAAGGGATTCACCCCTCCACTTT.

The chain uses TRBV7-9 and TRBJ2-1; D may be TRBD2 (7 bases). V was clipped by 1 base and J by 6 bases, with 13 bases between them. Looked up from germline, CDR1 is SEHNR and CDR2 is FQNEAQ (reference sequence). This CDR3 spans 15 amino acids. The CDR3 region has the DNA TGTGCCAGCAGCTTAGGGAGGGGGGGCCTCAATGAGCAGTTCTTC. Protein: CASSLGRGGLNEQFF.